One and the same sample provided the 14 T cell receptor beta chains below, sequenced in a study of blood T cell repertoires in COVID-19. TCRdb's table, derived via immunoSEQ multiplex PCR, lists solely in-frame clones and lacks some. The sample holds a few hundred thousand clones, approximately 90% seen once. The sample consisted of peripheral blood. These receptors were obtained from a woman in her twenties or thirties with COVID-19, enrolled during active disease.

This clone was seen once. The CDR3 protein is CASSEGDSSTTDTQYF. CDR3 DNA sequence: TGTGCCAGCAGTGAGGGGGACAGCTCCACCACAGATACGCAGTATTTT. V usage is TRBV2 and J usage is TRBJ2-3; 7 bases are a match to TRBD1. The CDR3 runs 16 residues. The V segment lost 3 bases and the J segment 2 bases; nucleotides outside the gene matches: 8. CDR1 and CDR2 from the germline V gene are SNHLY and FYNNEI.

The chain recombines TRBV4-1 with TRBJ2-4, with 8 bases aligning to TRBD2. Germline V gene lookup returns CDR1 MGHRA and CDR2 YSYEKL. Trimming removed 1 base from V and 12 bases from J; junction bases left unmatched: 8. CDR3 length: 14 residues. The CDR3 region is CASSQVLLGTSQYF. CDR3 DNA: TGCGCCAGCAGCCAAGTTCTCCTCGGGACTAGTCAGTACTTC.

The CDR3 region is CSVVEAGFSYNEQFF. In DNA form, the CDR3 reads TGCAGCGTTGTTGAAGCGGGCTTCTCCTACAATGAGCAGTTCTTC. V usage is TRBV29-1 and J usage is TRBJ2-1, with D tentatively TRBD2 (6 bases). This CDR3 comprises 15 residues. Trimming removed 4 bases from V and 0 bases from J, with 13 bases in between. The germline gives CDR1 SQVTM, CDR2 ANQGSEA.

The chain carries TRBV4-2 and TRBJ2-3, with TRBD2 as a possible D gene (5 bases). The CDR3 length is 16 residues. V gave up 1 base and J gave up 5 bases, with 16 bases separating them. CDR1 is LGHNA and CDR2 is YNFKEQ in the germline V gene. This CDR3 is CASSQAAKREGDTQYF. DNA of the CDR3: TGTGCCAGCAGCCAAGCGGCAAAGCGAGAGGGAGATACGCAGTATTTT.

The chain joins TRBV19 to TRBJ1-2; 10 nucleotides agree with TRBD1. Per the germline V gene, CDR1 is LNHDA and CDR2 is SQIVND (reference sequence). The CDR3 sequence is 14 residues long. After removal of 6 bases from V and 6 bases from J, the junction contained 7 bases not matched to a gene. Written as DNA, the CDR3 is TGTGCCAGTAGCACCCCGACAGGGGGCGATGGCTACACCTTC. Its protein product is CASSTPTGGDGYTF.

This chain links TRBV24-1 with TRBJ1-1; the D is unclear. The CDR3 covers 12 residues. Germline V gives CDR1 KGHDR, CDR2 SFDVKD. The V gene lost 0 bases and the J gene lost 8 bases, with 6 bases spanning the gap. This CDR3 is CATSDLSGEAFF. DNA of the CDR3: TGTGCCACCAGTGATTTGTCGGGGGAAGCTTTCTTT.

This sequence joins TRBV19 and TRBJ1-5; 7 bases map to TRBD1. Trimming at V came to 5 bases and at J to 4 bases, leaving 2 bases not matched to a gene. The CDR3 length is 13 residues. CDR1 is LNHDA, CDR2 SQIVND, per germline (reference sequence). The CDR3 DNA sequence: TGTGCCAGTAGTGTGGGACAGAATCAGCCCCAGCATTTT. Amino acids: CASSVGQNQPQHF.

The chain couples TRBV7-9 to TRBJ1-1; 7 bases align to TRBD1. The germline CDR1 and CDR2 sequences are SEHNR and FQNEAQ (reference sequence). V gave up 7 bases and J gave up 6 bases; unmatched junction bases: 8. The CDR3 consists of 13 residues. For the CDR3, the DNA is TGTGCCAGCACTTACAGGGGTGACGCTGAAGCTTTCTTT. Amino acids: CASTYRGDAEAFF.

The rearrangement joins TRBV5-1 to TRBJ2-3; D perhaps matches TRBD1 (6 bases). From germline, CDR1 is SGHRS and CDR2 YFSETQ. V lost 4 bases to trimming and J lost 3 bases, with 15 bases between them. The CDR3 length is 15 residues. The CDR3 nucleotides are TGCGCCAGCAGCCCAAACAACAGGGTTACAGATACGCAGTATTTT. Its translation: CASSPNNRVTDTQYF.

This clone came up once. This sequence joins TRBV21-1 and TRBJ2-3; the DNA was not compared with TRBD1, the D call given in the table. TRBV21-1 is termed a pseudogene. CDR3 size: 16 residues. The DNA for the CDR3 is TGTGCCAGCAGCAATAAGAGGGGACAATGCACAGATACGCAGTATTTT. It translates to CASSNKRGQCTDTQYF.

The chain has TRBV10-3 and TRBJ1-6; D gene uncertain. Per the germline V gene, CDR1 is ENHRY and CDR2 is SYGVKD. The CDR3 totals 17 residues. Trimming took off 1 base at V and 0 bases at J, with 10 bases between the two ends. The CDR3 region has the DNA TGTGCCATCAGTGAGTTCCAGGATTACTCCTATAATTCACCCCTCCACTTT. This codes for CAISEFQDYSYNSPLHF.

The V and J genes are TRBV19 and TRBJ2-2; 7 nucleotides line up with TRBD2. The CDR3 is 17 amino acids. CDR1 is LNHDA and CDR2 is SQIVND in the germline V gene (reference sequence). The ends lost 3 bases at V and 0 bases at J; junction bases unmatched: 7. The CDR3 loop reads CASSMLGRFANTGELFF. CDR3 DNA: TGTGCCAGTAGTATGCTCGGGAGGTTCGCGAACACCGGGGAGCTGTTTTTT.

The chain joins TRBV6-2 or TRBV6-3 to TRBJ1-1; D possibly corresponds to TRBD1 (5 bases). The CDR3 totals 14 residues. CDR1 and CDR2 (germline): MNHEY, SVGEGT. Trimming stripped 2 bases from V and 4 bases from J, with 11 bases between. CDR3 sequence: CASSYGGGITEAFF. In DNA form, the CDR3 reads TGTGCCAGCAGTTACGGGGGAGGTATCACTGAAGCTTTCTTT.

This chain connects TRBV10-2 to TRBJ2-7; 14 bases align to TRBD2. The junction had 4 bases not matched to a gene; V was cut back by 1 base and J by 5 bases. The CDR3 runs to 16 residues. Germline V gene sequence: CDR1 WSHSY, CDR2 SAAADI. In DNA form, the CDR3 reads TGCGCCAGCAGTGAGTTTGGACTAGCGGGAGGAAACGAGCAGTACGTC. It yields the protein CASSEFGLAGGNEQYV.